The next 32 T cell receptor beta chains were all read from a single sample in a study of cytomegalovirus exposure and HLA in healthy donors. A multiplex PCR was run with 60 Vbeta primers and 13 Jbeta primers. This table comes from immunoSEQ multiplex PCR, and its TCRdb copy is limited to in-frame clones, with some not included. The sample contains some 86,000 clones, around 64% of which appear only once. The sequenced sample was PBMCs. These receptors all come from a man aged 25 to 40 in good health and CMV-seronegative.

This clone has only a few counts. The genes are TRBV5-1 and TRBJ1-2; D unclear. This CDR3 region has 15 residues. Trimming stripped 2 bases from V and 2 bases from J, with 13 bases between. Germline V gene sequence: CDR1 SGHRS, CDR2 YFSETQ. The CDR3 protein is CASSLNPSGNYGYTF. The CDR3 region has the DNA TGCGCCAGCAGCTTAAATCCCAGCGGGAACTATGGCTACACCTTC.

CDR3 amino acids: CASSQFRNTEAFF. As DNA, the CDR3 is TGTGCCAGCAGCCAATTTCGGAACACTGAAGCTTTCTTT. The chain joins TRBV14 to TRBJ1-1; no definite D call. V lost 2 bases to trimming and J lost 1 base, with 5 bases between them. The CDR3 has 13 residues. Germline loops: CDR1 SGHDN, CDR2 FVKESK.

The gene calls are TRBV19 and TRBJ1-3; D is uncertain. V was pared by 5 bases and J by 0 bases, with 14 bases between. The CDR3 has 16 residues. CDR1 and CDR2 (germline): LNHDA, SQIVND (reference sequence). The CDR3, as DNA: TGTGCCAGTAGTCTCCGAGGGCCCAGCTCTGGAAACACCATATATTTT. Its translation is CASSLRGPSSGNTIYF.

The chain combines TRBV7-9 with TRBJ2-3; 7 nucleotides line up with TRBD2. J gave up 2 bases and V 3 bases, and 5 bases lay outside the gene matches. The CDR3 totals 15 residues. Per the germline V gene, CDR1 is SEHNR and CDR2 is FQNEAQ (reference sequence). In DNA form, the CDR3 reads TGTGCCAGCAGCTTGTCAGCGGGGCTCACAGATACGCAGTATTTT. Residues: CASSLSAGLTDTQYF.

The chain links TRBV6-1 to TRBJ2-7; 7 positions agree with TRBD1. The CDR3 loop spans 12 amino acids. From germline, CDR1 is MNHNS and CDR2 SASEGT. CDR3 sequence (DNA): TGTGGCGTACAGGGGCCCAACTACGAGCAGTACTTC. It specifies CGVQGPNYEQYF.

The V gene is TRBV10-1, the J gene TRBJ1-5, with a weak D call TRBD1 (5 bases). The CDR3 spans 16 residues. Trimming took off 10 bases at V and 0 bases at J, with 19 bases between the two ends. Germline values: CDR1 WNHNN, CDR2 SYGVQD (reference sequence). CDR3 protein: CANESGHNFSNQPQHF. The CDR3 nucleotides read TGCGCCAACGAATCAGGACATAACTTTAGCAATCAGCCCCAGCATTTT.

The chain uses TRBV19 and TRBJ2-7; 15 positions match TRBD2. Germline V lookup: CDR1 LNHDA, CDR2 SQIVND (reference sequence). The CDR3 is 16 residues long. With V trimmed by 7 bases and J by 6 bases, 10 bases remained unmatched. The CDR3, as DNA: TGTGCCAGTACCCAACCGGGACTAGCGGGAGGTGGCGAGCAGTACTTC. Protein: CASTQPGLAGGGEQYF.

J is TRBJ2-4 and V is TRBV28; 8 bases line up with TRBD1. J was trimmed by 1 base and V by 5 bases; bases with no gene match: 10. Germline V gene sequence: CDR1 MDHEN, CDR2 SYDVKM. The CDR3 sequence is 17 residues long. CDR3 DNA sequence: TGTGCCAGCAGTACCCCGGGGCAGGGGGCTGCCAAAAACATTCAGTACTTC. Its protein product is CASSTPGQGAAKNIQYF.

The chain carries TRBV30 and TRBJ2-2, with 7 positions matching TRBD1. Germline V gene sequence: CDR1 GTSNPN, CDR2 SVGIG (reference sequence). The CDR3 covers 13 residues. The ends lost 5 bases at V and 1 base at J; junction bases unmatched: 1. Here the CDR3 reads CAWDRENTGELFF. The CDR3 nucleotides are TGTGCCTGGGACAGGGAGAACACCGGGGAGCTGTTTTTT. The variable domain in full, with the rest retrieved from reference TRBV30 and TRBJ2-2, is SQTIHQWPATLVQPVGSPLSLECTVEGTSNPNLYWYRQAAGRGLQLLFYSVGIGQISSEVPQNLSASRPQDRQFILSSKKLLLSDSGFYLCAWDRENTGELFFGEGSRLTVL.

This clone appeared a single time. The V call is TRBV27, the J call TRBJ2-1, with a weak D call TRBD2 (6 bases). Trimming pared 2 bases from V and 6 bases from J, leaving 8 bases between. Germline assignment: CDR1 MNHEY and CDR2 SMNVEV (reference sequence). This CDR3 comprises 13 residues. DNA for the CDR3: TGTGCCAGCAGTTTAGGGGGGAGCAATGAGCAGTTCTTC. It is translated as CASSLGGSNEQFF.

V gene TRBV5-1 combines with J gene TRBJ2-7; TRBD2 might be the D (6 bases). Germline V gene lookup returns CDR1 SGHRS and CDR2 YFSETQ. The CDR3 has 15 amino acids. Between the trimmed V and J ends, which lost 0 bases and 1 base, there was a span of 11 bases. CDR3 bases: TGCGCCAGCAGCTTGGCCGGGACTTCTTCCTACGAGCAGTACTTC. It translates to CASSLAGTSSYEQYF.

The chain recombines TRBV5-1 with TRBJ1-1; possible D gene TRBD1, 6 bases. From germline, CDR1 is SGHRS and CDR2 YFSETQ. V dropped 0 bases and J dropped 1 base, with 19 bases sitting between them. The CDR3 is 18 residues long. The CDR3 loop is CASSLGAGARRRNTEAFF. The CDR3, as DNA: TGCGCCAGCAGCTTGGGGGCAGGGGCTCGAAGACGGAACACTGAAGCTTTCTTT.

The chain carries TRBV7-2 and TRBJ1-5; D uncertain. Germline V gene sequence: CDR1 SGHTA, CDR2 FQGNSA. Between the trimmed V and J ends, which lost 5 bases and 6 bases, there was a span of 14 bases. This CDR3 region has 14 residues. The CDR3 here is CASSPNNQAQPQHF. In nucleotides, the CDR3 is TGTGCCAGCAGCCCAAATAATCAGGCTCAGCCCCAGCATTTT. The variable domain in full, with the rest retrieved from reference TRBV7-2 and TRBJ1-5, is GAGVSQSPSNKVTEKGKDVELRCDPISGHTALYWYRQSLGQGLEFLIYFQGNSAPDKSGLPSDRFSAERTGGSVSTLTIQRTQQEDSAVYLCASSPNNQAQPQHFGDGTRLSIL.

The V and J genes are TRBV4-3 and TRBJ1-1, with D possibly being TRBD1 (6 bases). V dropped 2 bases and J dropped 1 base, with 14 bases sitting between them. The CDR3 runs to 16 residues. Looked up from germline, CDR1 is LGHNA and CDR2 is YSLEER. The CDR3 sequence is CASSQLQGYENTEAFF. CDR3 coding DNA: TGCGCCAGCAGCCAACTACAGGGATACGAGAACACTGAAGCTTTCTTT.

The rearrangement uses TRBV29-1 and TRBJ2-2; possibly TRBD1 for D (6 bases). Germline CDR1 reads SQVTM; CDR2 reads ANQGSEA. V was trimmed by 6 bases and J by 4 bases, leaving 12 bases between them. The CDR3 runs 13 residues. This CDR3 is CSVPRGGTGELFF. For the CDR3, the DNA is TGCAGCGTCCCCCGAGGGGGCACCGGGGAGCTGTTTTTT.

A few counts support this clone. The rearrangement links TRBV10-1 to TRBJ2-1, with TRBD1 matching 7 bases. Germline V gene lookup returns CDR1 WNHNN and CDR2 SYGVQD (reference sequence). Trimming cost V 4 bases and J 3 bases; bases outside gene matches: 3. The CDR3 has 14 residues. This CDR3 reads CASSVRDSYNEQFF. The CDR3 coding sequence is TGCGCCAGCAGTGTAAGGGACAGCTACAATGAGCAGTTCTTC.

This clone was observed a handful of times. The chain has TRBV7-8 and TRBJ1-4; D is unresolved. The CDR3 extends over 12 amino acids. The V gene lost 1 base and the J gene lost 8 bases, with 5 bases spanning the gap. Germline CDR1 reads SGHVS; CDR2 reads FQNEAQ. DNA of the CDR3: TGTGCCAGCAGCTTAGTGTCAGAAAAACTGTTTTTT. This gives the protein CASSLVSEKLFF.

The chain recombines TRBV9 with TRBJ1-1; D might be TRBD1 (6 bases). The ends were cut back, 4 bases at V and 0 bases at J, with 13 bases in the middle. CDR3 length: 15 residues. Germline CDR1 is SGDLS and CDR2 is YYNGEE. In nucleotides, the CDR3 is TGTGCCAGCAGCAAACTAACAGGGCTGAACACTGAAGCTTTCTTT. Its translation is CASSKLTGLNTEAFF.

The genes are TRBV11-2 and TRBJ2-5; the match to TRBD1 covers 9 bases. Germline CDR1 and CDR2: SGHAT and FQNNGV. V was clipped by 6 bases and J by 1 base; unmatched bases: 9. The CDR3 is 16 residues long. DNA of the CDR3: TGTGCCAGCAGACCACTACAGGGGGCCCCCCAAGAGACCCAGTACTTC. It codes for CASRPLQGAPQETQYF.

The V call is TRBV5-1, the J call TRBJ2-7; TRBD1 aligns across 9 bases. The CDR3 is made up of 14 amino acids. Trimming took 4 bases from V and 3 from J; bases not matched to a gene: 5. Germline assignment: CDR1 SGHRS and CDR2 YFSETQ. The CDR3 loop reads CASSTPGQGYEQYF. The DNA for the CDR3 is TGCGCCAGCAGCACCCCGGGACAGGGCTACGAGCAGTACTTC. The full variable domain, with the rest looked up from reference TRBV5-1 and TRBJ2-7, is KAGVTQTPRYLIKTRGQQVTLSCSPISGHRSVSWYQQTPGQGLQFLFEYFSETQRNKGNFPGRFSGRQFSNSRSEMNVSTLELGDSALYLCASSTPGQGYEQYFGPGTRLTVT.

There are a few counts of this clone. This chain joins TRBV5-6 and TRBJ2-7; D is unresolved. Germline V CDR1 and CDR2: SGHDT, YYEEEE. The germline V and J ends were trimmed by 0 bases and 6 bases, with 7 bases remaining between them. This CDR3 has 12 residues. The CDR3 is CASSLDVSEQYF. The CDR3 DNA is TGTGCCAGCAGCTTGGACGTTAGCGAGCAGTACTTC.

CDR3 DNA sequence: TGTGCCAGCACGTGGAGAGGGACTGAAGCTTTCTTT. It specifies CASTWRGTEAFF. The chain has TRBV7-9 and TRBJ1-1; no firm D call. The CDR3 has 12 residues. Trimming cost V 7 bases and J 5 bases, with 11 bases left between them. Per the germline V gene, CDR1 is SEHNR and CDR2 is FQNEAQ (reference sequence). Supplemented by reference TRBV7-9 and TRBJ1-1, the full variable domain reads DTGVSQNPRHKITKRGQNVTFRCDPISEHNRLYWYRQTLGQGPEFLTYFQNEAQLEKSRLLSDRFSAERPKGSFSTLEIQRTEQGDSAMYLCASTWRGTEAFFGQGTRLTVV.

V is TRBV19 and J is TRBJ2-2, with a possible D match to TRBD1 (6 bases). CDR3 size: 16 residues. Trimming took 6 bases from V and 1 from J, leaving 15 bases between them. Germline-derived CDR1 and CDR2 are LNHDA and SQIVND (reference sequence). This chain's CDR3 is CASSPIGGLNTGELFF. The CDR3 coding sequence is TGTGCCAGTAGCCCTATAGGGGGATTGAACACCGGGGAGCTGTTTTTT.

This clone has just a few counts. The chain joins TRBV28 to TRBJ2-7; D ambiguous. With 4 bases removed from V and 2 bases from J, the gap between germline ends came to 3 bases. CDR3 length: 11 residues. CDR1 and CDR2 (germline): MDHEN, SYDVKM. The CDR3 loop is CASSSTYEQYF. The DNA of the CDR3 is TGTGCCAGCAGTTCCACCTACGAGCAGTACTTC.

The rearrangement joins TRBV5-1 to TRBJ2-3; weak D call: TRBD1 (5 bases). Trimming took 7 bases from V and 7 from J, leaving 10 bases between them. This CDR3 has 11 residues. Germline lookup yields CDR1 SGHRS and CDR2 YFSETQ. The CDR3 bases are TGCGCCAGCCTCAAGGGGAATACGCAGTATTTT. Translation: CASLKGNTQYF.

The chain couples TRBV4-1 to TRBJ1-1, with unresolved D. Looked up from germline, CDR1 is MGHRA and CDR2 is YSYEKL. The CDR3 extends over 11 amino acids. V shed 8 bases and J shed 4 bases, with 8 bases lying between them. The CDR3: CASRESTEAFF. The CDR3 region has the DNA TGCGCCAGCCGGGAAAGCACTGAAGCTTTCTTT.

Here the CDR3 DNA reads TGTGCCAGCAGTGAAGGAAGGGGAATAGCCTACGAGCAGTACTTC. Translation gives CASSEGRGIAYEQYF. The chain combines TRBV25-1 with TRBJ2-7; a possible D gene is TRBD1 (5 bases). CDR1 is MGHDK, CDR2 SYGVNS, per germline. The CDR3 spans 15 residues. Between the trimmed V and J ends, which lost 2 bases and 2 bases, there was a span of 13 bases.

The chain recombines TRBV11-1 with TRBJ2-1; no clear D gene. Germline CDR1 SGHAT, CDR2 FQDESV (reference sequence). V shed 1 base and J shed 4 bases, with 11 bases lying between them. The CDR3 is 15 amino acids. The DNA for the CDR3 is TGTGCCAGCAGCTTAGGAGGCGGATCTTACAATGAGCAGTTCTTC. It translates to CASSLGGGSYNEQFF.

J is TRBJ1-1 and V is TRBV5-6; D is uncertain. This CDR3 has 13 residues. In germline, CDR1 is SGHDT, CDR2 YYEEEE. The V end was cut by 1 base, the J end by 8 bases, with 12 bases between. The CDR3 bases are TGTGCCAGCAGCTTGATCAGAGGAGGGGAAGCTTTCTTT. Translated: CASSLIRGGEAFF.

CDR3 region: CASSLDRMYEQYF. The DNA of the CDR3 is TGTGCCAGCAGCTTAGACAGAATGTACGAGCAGTACTTC. This chain links TRBV7-8 with TRBJ2-7; no firm D call. V dropped 1 base and J dropped 4 bases, with 8 bases sitting between them. Germline V gene sequence: CDR1 SGHVS, CDR2 FQNEAQ. The CDR3 spans 13 residues.

This chain joins TRBV19 and TRBJ2-5; a weak D match, TRBD2 (5 bases). The CDR3 covers 14 residues. V lost 5 bases and J lost 5, with 15 bases in between. Looked up from germline, CDR1 is LNHDA and CDR2 is SQIVND (reference sequence). Here the CDR3 reads CASSGGEGWETQYF. CDR3 bases: TGTGCCAGTAGTGGAGGCGAGGGATGGGAGACCCAGTACTTC.

The chain has TRBV10-3 and TRBJ1-6; D possibly corresponds to TRBD1 (6 bases). CDR1 is ENHRY, CDR2 SYGVKD, per germline. CDR3 size: 15 residues. Trimming took off 6 bases at V and 10 bases at J, with 19 bases between the two ends. The CDR3 bases are TGTGCCATCAGAAGACAGCGGGGGCTAAACTCACCCCTCCACTTT. This codes for CAIRRQRGLNSPLHF.